This T cell receptor (beta chain) was retrieved from a study of blood T cell repertoires in COVID-19. Overall study: Samples taken during acute and convalescent COVID-19 were collected in the United States, Italy and Spain.

Germline V lookup: CDR1 MNHEY, CDR2 SVGAGI. Trimming removed 6 bases at V and 1 base at J, with 15 bases between. This CDR3 comprises 15 residues. The assay was immunoSEQ multiplex PCR, and TCRdb's table has in-frame clones only and misses some. The sample has about 390,000 clones; roughly 89% are singletons. The origin of this receptor is a woman aged 50 to 60 who had recovered from COVID-19. V gene TRBV6-5 combines with J gene TRBJ1-1; D is possibly TRBD1 (5 bases). Input material: PBMCs or T cells enriched from blood (not recorded which). The CDR3 bases are TGTGCCAGCAGCCGACGACAGTTAGAGAACACTGAAGCTTTCTTT. Amino acids: CASSRRQLENTEAFF.